Listed here are 11 T cell receptor beta chains from one sample, sequenced in a study of cytomegalovirus exposure and HLA in healthy donors. 60 Vbeta and 13 Jbeta primers were used in PCR. Assay: immunoSEQ multiplex PCR; the TCRdb copy retains only in-frame clones and omits some. The repertoire table contains roughly 190,000 clones. Sequenced material: PBMCs. The receptors come from a woman aged 18-35 years in good health and CMV-seropositive.

The chain combines TRBV10-3 with TRBJ2-1; possible D gene TRBD1, 7 bases. The CDR3 loop spans 14 amino acids. The germline gives CDR1 ENHRY, CDR2 SYGVKD. The ends were cut back, 10 bases at V and 2 bases at J, with 15 bases in the middle. CDR3 nucleotides: TGTGCCACCGCGGGACAGCAAACCTACAATGAGCAGTTCTTC. Residues: CATAGQQTYNEQFF.

The chain combines TRBV4-2 with TRBJ2-5, with 7 bases fitting TRBD1. The V gene end was trimmed by 4 bases and the J gene end by 3 bases; junction bases not matched to a gene: 2. The germline V gene has CDR1 LGHNA and CDR2 YNFKEQ. The CDR3 has 13 amino acids. CDR3 nucleotide sequence: TGTGCCAGCAGCCGGGACAGAGAAGAGACCCAGTACTTC. The encoded protein is CASSRDREETQYF.

This chain joins TRBV4-3 and TRBJ2-3, with 7 bases that match TRBD2. Looked up from germline, CDR1 is LGHNA and CDR2 is YSLEER. The ends lost 2 bases at V and 6 bases at J; junction bases unmatched: 5. The CDR3 sequence is 14 residues long. CDR3: CASSQRGGGDTQYF. CDR3 in DNA: TGCGCCAGCAGCCAACGCGGGGGTGGTGATACGCAGTATTTT.

V usage is TRBV15 and J usage is TRBJ2-1; D ambiguous. The CDR3 sequence is 13 residues long. Trimming stripped 1 base from V and 3 bases from J, with 4 bases between. Germline V gives CDR1 LNHNV, CDR2 YYDKDF (reference sequence). This CDR3 reads CATSRVYYNEQFF. CDR3 DNA: TGTGCCACCAGCAGAGTCTACTACAATGAGCAGTTCTTC. Filled out from reference TRBV15 and TRBJ2-1, the complete variable domain reads DAMVIQNPRYQVTQFGKPVTLSCSQTLNHNVMYWYQQKSSQAPKLLFHYYDKDFNNEADTPDNFQSRRPNTSFCFLDIRSPGLGDTAMYLCATSRVYYNEQFFGPGTRLTVL.

The V call is TRBV21-1, the J call TRBJ1-2; whether TRBD1, the table's D call, matches the DNA was not checked. TRBV21-1 is marked as a pseudogene. The CDR3 is 13 residues long. The CDR3 DNA follows: TGTGCCAGCCCGGACAGCTTAATCTATGGCTACACCTTC. It translates to CASPDSLIYGYTF.

This rearrangement joins TRBV5-6 to TRBJ1-2; 7 bases line up with TRBD1. This CDR3 region has 15 residues. Germline assignment: CDR1 SGHDT and CDR2 YYEEEE. V shed 3 bases, J shed 5 bases, and the junction held 10 bases outside the gene matches. CDR3: CASSSRTGGPYGYTF. The CDR3 DNA reads TGTGCCAGCAGCTCGAGGACAGGCGGTCCGTATGGCTACACCTTC.

The CDR3 is CASSLKTGNQPQHF. For the CDR3, the DNA is TGTGCCAGCAGCTTGAAGACAGGGAATCAGCCCCAGCATTTT. The V gene is TRBV5-6, the J gene TRBJ1-5; 7 bases fit TRBD1. The CDR3 covers 14 residues. CDR1 SGHDT and CDR2 YYEEEE come from the germline V gene. Trimming at V came to 1 base and at J to 4 bases, leaving 2 bases not matched to a gene.

The gene calls are TRBV30 and TRBJ1-1, with D maybe TRBD1 (6 bases). Germline CDR1 reads GTSNPN; CDR2 reads SVGIG (reference sequence). The CDR3 loop spans 11 amino acids. Trimming cost V 4 bases and J 8 bases, with 11 bases left between them. In nucleotides, the CDR3 is TGTGCCTGGAAAGGGGGAAGGGAAGCTTTCTTT. Translation: CAWKGGREAFF.

The chain recombines TRBV6-1 with TRBJ1-4, with 7 bases aligning to TRBD1. The CDR3 loop spans 15 amino acids. Per germline, CDR1 MNHNS and CDR2 SASEGT. With V trimmed by 4 bases and J by 4 bases, 6 bases remained unmatched. The CDR3 nucleotides read TGTGCCAGCAGTGTAGGGGACAGCTTTAATGAAAAACTGTTTTTT. Amino acids: CASSVGDSFNEKLFF.

This chain links TRBV12-5 with TRBJ1-1; perhaps TRBD1 as D (6 bases). Germline V CDR1 and CDR2: LGHNT, FRNRAP. V lost 0 bases to trimming and J lost 10 bases, with 12 bases between them. The CDR3 is 13 amino acids. The CDR3 bases are TGTGCTAGTGGTTTGGTACCAGGGGTAGGAGCTTTCTTT. It is translated as CASGLVPGVGAFF.

The rearrangement uses TRBV13 and TRBJ2-7; D may be TRBD2 (6 bases). CDR1 and CDR2 (germline): PRHDT, FYEKMQ (reference sequence). The CDR3 length is 12 residues. The V end was cut by 1 base, the J end by 6 bases, with 7 bases between. The CDR3 DNA is TGTGCCAGCAGCTTAGACGGGGGCGAGCAGTACTTC. Its translation is CASSLDGGEQYF.